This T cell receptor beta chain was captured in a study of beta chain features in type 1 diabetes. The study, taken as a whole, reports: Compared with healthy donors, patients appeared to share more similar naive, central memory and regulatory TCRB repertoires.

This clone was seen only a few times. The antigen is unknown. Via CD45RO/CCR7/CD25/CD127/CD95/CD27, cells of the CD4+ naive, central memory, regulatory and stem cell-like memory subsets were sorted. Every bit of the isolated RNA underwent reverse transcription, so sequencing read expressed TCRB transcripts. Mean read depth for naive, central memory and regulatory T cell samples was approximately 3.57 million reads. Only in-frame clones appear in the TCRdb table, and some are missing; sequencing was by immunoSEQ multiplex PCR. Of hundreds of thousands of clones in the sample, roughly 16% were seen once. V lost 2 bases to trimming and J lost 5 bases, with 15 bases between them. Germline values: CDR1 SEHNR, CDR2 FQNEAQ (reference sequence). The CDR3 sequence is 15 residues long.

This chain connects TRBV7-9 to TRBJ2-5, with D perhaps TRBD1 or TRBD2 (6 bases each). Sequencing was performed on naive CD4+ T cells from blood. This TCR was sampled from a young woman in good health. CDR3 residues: CASSLPRGGWETQYF. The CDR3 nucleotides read TGTGCCAGCAGCTTACCCAGGGGAGGCTGGGAGACCCAGTACTTC.